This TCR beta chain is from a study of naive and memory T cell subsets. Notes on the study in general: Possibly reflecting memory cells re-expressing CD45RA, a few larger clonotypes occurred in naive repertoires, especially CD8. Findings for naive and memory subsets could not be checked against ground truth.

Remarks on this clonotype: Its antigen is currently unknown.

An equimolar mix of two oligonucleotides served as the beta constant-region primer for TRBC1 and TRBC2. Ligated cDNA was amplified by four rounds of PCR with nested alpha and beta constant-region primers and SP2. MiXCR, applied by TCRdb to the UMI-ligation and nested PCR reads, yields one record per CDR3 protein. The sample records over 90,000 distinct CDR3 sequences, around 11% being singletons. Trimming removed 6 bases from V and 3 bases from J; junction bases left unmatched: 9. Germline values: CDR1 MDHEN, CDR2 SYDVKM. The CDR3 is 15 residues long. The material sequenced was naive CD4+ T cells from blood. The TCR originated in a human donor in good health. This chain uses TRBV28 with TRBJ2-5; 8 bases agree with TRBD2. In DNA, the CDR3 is TGTGCCAGCAGCTCCGGGACTAGAGTCGAAGAGACCCAGTACTTC. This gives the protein CASSSGTRVEETQYF.